This passage covers 15 T cell receptor beta chains from one sample sequenced in a study of T cell changes during pregnancy in multiple sclerosis. Sequenced by immunoSEQ multiplex PCR; TCRdb stores in-frame clones only, minus some. The data show almost 40,000 clones, 80% to 95% seen once. The sequencing here drew on CD4+ T cells from peripheral blood mononuclear cells, taken in the third trimester of pregnancy. The receptors here all came from a female donor in good health, enrolled as a control in a pregnancy study.

This clone was detected once. The chain combines TRBV5-1 with TRBJ2-1; tentatively, D is TRBD2 (6 bases). Germline V lookup: CDR1 SGHRS, CDR2 YFSETQ. CDR3 length equals 16 residues. Trimming left V 1 base short and J 7 bases short, with 18 bases between. The CDR3 coding sequence is TGCGCCAGCAGCTTGAATGAGGCGGGACCGGCGAATGAGCAGTTCTTC. Translated, it gives CASSLNEAGPANEQFF.

This chain uses TRBV29-1 with TRBJ2-2, with D possibly TRBD1 on 6 matching bases. This CDR3 is 13 amino acids long. The V gene's germline CDR1 is SQVTM and CDR2 ANQGSEA. V dropped 5 bases and J dropped 4 bases, with 11 bases sitting between them. The CDR3 region has the DNA TGCAGCGTTAGCGTAGGGGGCACCGGGGAGCTGTTTTTT. It is translated as CSVSVGGTGELFF.

V and J are TRBV5-4 and TRBJ2-2, with 7 bases fitting TRBD1. The ends lost 0 bases at V and 7 bases at J; junction bases unmatched: 9. This CDR3 contains 16 residues. Looked up from germline, CDR1 is SGHNT and CDR2 is YYREEE (reference sequence). This CDR3 is CASSLGLEQGNGELFF. The CDR3, as DNA: TGTGCCAGCAGCTTGGGTCTTGAACAGGGGAACGGGGAGCTGTTTTTT.

This rearrangement joins TRBV5-1 to TRBJ1-1; no clear D gene. The V end was cut by 3 bases, the J end by 3 bases, with 6 bases between. This CDR3 is built from 12 residues. Germline CDR1 is SGHRS and CDR2 is YFSETQ. CDR3 sequence: CASSSGHTEAFF. The CDR3 region has the DNA TGCGCCAGCAGCTCAGGTCACACTGAAGCTTTCTTT.

This chain links TRBV29-1 with TRBJ1-5; 7 nucleotides match TRBD1. Germline CDR1 is SQVTM and CDR2 is ANQGSEA. The CDR3 contains 13 residues. V was clipped by 5 bases and J by 3 bases; unmatched bases: 4. The CDR3 protein is CSVRTGDNQPQHF. The DNA for the CDR3 is TGCAGCGTTCGTACAGGGGACAATCAGCCCCAGCATTTT. The whole variable domain, filled in from reference TRBV29-1 and TRBJ1-5, reads SAVISQKPSRDICQRGTSLTIQCQVDSQVTMMFWYRQQPGQSLTLIATANQGSEATYESGFVIDKFPISRPNLTFSTLTVSNMSPEDSSIYLCSVRTGDNQPQHFGDGTRLSIL.

This clone was seen a single time. V gene TRBV29-1 combines with J gene TRBJ2-5, with 12 bases aligning to TRBD1. CDR1 is SQVTM and CDR2 is ANQGSEA in the germline V gene. V lost 6 bases, J lost 5 bases, and 4 bases stayed unmatched. There are 13 residues in the CDR3. DNA for the CDR3: TGCAGCGTCGGGACAGGGGGCCGGGAGACCCAGTACTTC. Amino acids: CSVGTGGRETQYF. The full variable domain, rest sourced from reference TRBV29-1 and TRBJ2-5, is SAVISQKPSRDICQRGTSLTIQCQVDSQVTMMFWYRQQPGQSLTLIATANQGSEATYESGFVIDKFPISRPNLTFSTLTVSNMSPEDSSIYLCSVGTGGRETQYFGPGTRLLVL.

The V call is TRBV9, the J call TRBJ2-7; tentatively, D is TRBD2 (5 bases). Germline-derived CDR1 and CDR2 are SGDLS and YYNGEE. The CDR3 has 12 amino acids. The V and J ends lost 4 bases and 7 bases respectively, with 12 bases between them. CDR3 in amino acids: CASSTGPGEQYF. The CDR3 DNA follows: TGTGCCAGCAGCACCGGGCCGGGGGAGCAGTACTTC.

This sequence joins TRBV6-5 and TRBJ2-3, with D uncertain. Germline V gene lookup returns CDR1 MNHEY and CDR2 SVGAGI. The CDR3 loop spans 15 amino acids. V lost 2 bases to trimming and J lost 1 base, with 10 bases between them. This chain's CDR3 is CASSYVLAGTDTQYF. In nucleotides, the CDR3 is TGTGCCAGCAGTTACGTTTTGGCGGGCACAGATACGCAGTATTTT.

This clone has just one count. The chain employs TRBV25-1 and TRBJ2-7; weak D call: TRBD2 (6 bases). There are 15 residues in the CDR3. Germline values: CDR1 MGHDK, CDR2 SYGVNS. The V gene lost 3 bases and the J gene lost 5 bases, with 17 bases spanning the gap. CDR3 residues: CASSDSGTGSNEQYF. CDR3 sequence (DNA): TGTGCCAGCAGTGACTCGGGGACTGGGTCTAACGAGCAGTACTTC.

V and J are TRBV7-9 and TRBJ2-1, with 8 bases fitting TRBD2. Germline V gene data show CDR1 as SEHNR and CDR2 as FQNEAQ (reference sequence). CDR3 length equals 15 residues. The trim removed 5 bases at V and 0 bases at J, leaving 3 bases unmatched. For the CDR3, the DNA is TGTGCCAGCAGCCCCAGCGGGAGCTCCTACAATGAGCAGTTCTTC. Amino acids: CASSPSGSSYNEQFF.

This rearrangement joins TRBV5-5 to TRBJ2-5; TRBD1 matches at 7 bases. The V gene's germline CDR1 is SGHKS and CDR2 YYEKEE (reference sequence). J lost 5 bases, V lost 0 bases, and 7 bases had no gene match. This CDR3 is 15 amino acids long. CDR3 loop: CASSLVGTAGETQYF. CDR3 nucleotides: TGTGCCAGCAGCTTGGTAGGGACAGCAGGGGAGACCCAGTACTTC.

The chain recombines TRBV5-6 with TRBJ2-1, with 9 nucleotides matching TRBD2. V trimming: 0 bases; J trimming: 9 bases; junction bases outside the gene matches: 10. CDR1 is SGHDT, CDR2 YYEEEE, per germline. The CDR3 runs to 16 residues. This CDR3 reads CASSLAGGGGRGEQFF. CDR3 nucleotide sequence: TGTGCCAGCAGCTTGGCCGGCGGGGGGGGCCGGGGTGAGCAGTTCTTC. Supplemented by reference TRBV5-6 and TRBJ2-1, the full variable domain reads DAGVTQSPTHLIKTRGQQVTLRCSPKSGHDTVSWYQQALGQGPQFIFQYYEEEERQRGNFPDRFSGHQFPNYSSELNVNALLLGDSALYLCASSLAGGGGRGEQFFGPGTRLTVL.

The V and J genes are TRBV10-3 and TRBJ1-5; no reliable D call. In germline, CDR1 is ENHRY, CDR2 SYGVKD. The V end was cut by 3 bases, the J end by 4 bases, with 7 bases between. The CDR3 extends over 13 amino acids. The CDR3 region is CAISEAGNQPQHF. DNA for the CDR3: TGTGCCATCAGTGAAGCAGGAAATCAGCCCCAGCATTTT.

This clone was recorded only once. V gene TRBV5-5 combines with J gene TRBJ2-3; the D gene is possibly TRBD1 (6 bases). From germline, CDR1 is SGHKS and CDR2 YYEKEE (reference sequence). The V gene lost 5 bases and the J gene lost 2 bases, with 15 bases spanning the gap. CDR3 length equals 15 residues. The CDR3 is CASRLQGFFTDTQYF. The CDR3 coding sequence is TGTGCCAGCAGGCTACAGGGCTTCTTCACAGATACGCAGTATTTT.

The genes are TRBV5-8 and TRBJ2-3; 8 bases are shared with TRBD1. V was pared by 9 bases and J by 1 base, with 10 bases of the junction left unmatched. In germline, CDR1 is SGHTS, CDR2 YDEGEE. The CDR3 covers 15 residues. CDR3 coding DNA: TGTGCCACTTCGAGGGGACAGGCAGGCACAGATACGCAGTATTTT. Its protein product is CATSRGQAGTDTQYF.